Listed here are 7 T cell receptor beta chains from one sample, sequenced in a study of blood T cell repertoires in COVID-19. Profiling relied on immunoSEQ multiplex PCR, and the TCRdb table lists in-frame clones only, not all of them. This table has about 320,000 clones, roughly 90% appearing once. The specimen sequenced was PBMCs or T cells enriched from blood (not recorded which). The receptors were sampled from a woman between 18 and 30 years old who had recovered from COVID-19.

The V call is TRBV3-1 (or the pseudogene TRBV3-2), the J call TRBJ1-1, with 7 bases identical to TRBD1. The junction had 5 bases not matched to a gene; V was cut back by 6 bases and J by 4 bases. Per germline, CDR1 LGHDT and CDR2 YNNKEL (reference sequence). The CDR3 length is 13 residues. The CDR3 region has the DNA TGTGCCAGCAGAGACAGGGTAGGCACTGAAGCTTTCTTT. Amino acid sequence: CASRDRVGTEAFF.

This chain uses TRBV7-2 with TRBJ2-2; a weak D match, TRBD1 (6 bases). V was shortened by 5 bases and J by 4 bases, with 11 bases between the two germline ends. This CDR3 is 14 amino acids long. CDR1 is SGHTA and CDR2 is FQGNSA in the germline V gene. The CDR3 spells CASSLNRATGELFF. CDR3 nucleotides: TGTGCCAGCAGCCTCAACAGGGCCACCGGGGAGCTGTTTTTT.

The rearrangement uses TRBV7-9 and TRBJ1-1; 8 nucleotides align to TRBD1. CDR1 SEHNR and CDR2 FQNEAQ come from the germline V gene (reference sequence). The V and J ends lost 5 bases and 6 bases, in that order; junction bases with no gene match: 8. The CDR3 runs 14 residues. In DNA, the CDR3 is TGTGCCAGCAGCAGCCTCCGGGACAGGCCTGAAGCTTTCTTT. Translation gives CASSSLRDRPEAFF.

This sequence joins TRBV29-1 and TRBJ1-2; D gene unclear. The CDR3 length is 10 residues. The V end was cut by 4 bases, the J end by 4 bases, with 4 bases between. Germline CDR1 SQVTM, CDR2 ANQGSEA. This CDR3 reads CSVGAYGYTF. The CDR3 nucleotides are TGCAGCGTTGGGGCCTATGGCTACACCTTC.

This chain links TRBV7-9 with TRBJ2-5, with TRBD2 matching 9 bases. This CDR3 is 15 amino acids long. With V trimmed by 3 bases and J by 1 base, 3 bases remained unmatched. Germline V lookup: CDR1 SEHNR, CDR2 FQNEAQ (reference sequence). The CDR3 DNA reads TGTGCCAGCAGCTTTGGACTAGCGATCCAAGAGACCCAGTACTTC. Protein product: CASSFGLAIQETQYF.

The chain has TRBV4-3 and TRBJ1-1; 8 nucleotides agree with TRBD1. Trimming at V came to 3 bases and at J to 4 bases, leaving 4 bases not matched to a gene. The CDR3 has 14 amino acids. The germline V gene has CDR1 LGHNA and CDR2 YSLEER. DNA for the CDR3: TGCGCCAGCAGCCATAGGACAGGGATCACTGAAGCTTTCTTT. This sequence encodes CASSHRTGITEAFF.

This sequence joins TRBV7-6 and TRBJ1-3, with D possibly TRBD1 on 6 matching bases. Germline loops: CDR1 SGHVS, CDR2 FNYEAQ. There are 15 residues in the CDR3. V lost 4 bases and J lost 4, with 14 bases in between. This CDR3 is CASSYSQGPGNTIYF. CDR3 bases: TGTGCCAGCAGCTACTCTCAGGGGCCCGGAAACACCATATATTTT.